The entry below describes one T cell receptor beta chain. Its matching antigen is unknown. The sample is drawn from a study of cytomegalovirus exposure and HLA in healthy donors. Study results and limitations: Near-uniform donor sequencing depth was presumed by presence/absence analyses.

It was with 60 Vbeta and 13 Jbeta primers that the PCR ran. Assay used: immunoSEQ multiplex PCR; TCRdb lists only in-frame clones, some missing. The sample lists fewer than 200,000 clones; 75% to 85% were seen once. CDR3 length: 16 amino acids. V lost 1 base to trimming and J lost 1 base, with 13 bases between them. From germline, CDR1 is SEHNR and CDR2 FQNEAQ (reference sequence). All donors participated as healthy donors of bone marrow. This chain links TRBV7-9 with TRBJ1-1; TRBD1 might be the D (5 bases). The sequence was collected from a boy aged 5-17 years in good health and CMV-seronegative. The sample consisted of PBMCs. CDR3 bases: TGTGCCAGCAGCTTAGTGGGGCAGGCCCAGAACACTGAAGCTTTCTTT. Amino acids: CASSLVGQAQNTEAFF.